The rows below give T cell receptor beta chains drawn from one sample of a study of control samples from healthy donors and cancer patients. TCRdb's copy holds only in-frame clones and misses some; the assay was immunoSEQ multiplex PCR. The table has roughly 120,000 clones, around 89% seen once. What was sequenced was PBMCs. The receptor set was obtained from a woman aged 45-60 years with colorectal cancer. Each CDR3 is given without its conserved first and last residue. The size entry is marked missing in some rows and otherwise reads once, few, many or a size class.

j_call v_call clone_size cdr3_aa
TRBJ1-1 TRBV9 . ASSPLRGTEAF
TRBJ2-5 TRBV20-1 once RATGAETQY
TRBJ2-2 TRBV29-1 once SVRLSGNTGELF
TRBJ2-3 TRBV7-3 . ASSPSTVTDTQY
TRBJ2-1 TRBV19 . ASSANYDEQF
TRBJ2-2 TRBV6-5 . ASIGQGAVGELF
TRBJ1-1 TRBV7-3 . ASSLTEGAEAF
TRBJ2-7 TRBV7-2 once ASSFHGQGLYEQY
TRBJ1-1 TRBV28 . ASSPPSAMNTEAF
TRBJ1-1 TRBV5-4 . ASSLDQGQGAEAF
TRBJ2-7 TRBV28 . ASRRADRVIDEQY
TRBJ1-1 TRBV5-4 . ASRPDMMNTEAF
TRBJ2-2 TRBV5-1 . ASSLGAGNTGELF
TRBJ1-2 TRBV5-6 . ASSLDFREEMRYGYT
TRBJ1-4 TRBV5-4 . ASSLRPGVNEKLF
TRBJ1-6 TRBV5-1 . ASSLQGPYNSPLH
TRBJ2-3 TRBV6-4 . ASTDTQY
TRBJ2-3 TRBV5-6 . ASSPSTGTRGDTQY
TRBJ2-5 TRBV6-5 . ASSSNSGDQETQY
TRBJ1-6 TRBV25-1 . ASGGSYNSPLH
TRBJ1-2 TRBV6-1 . ASSEGANYGYT
TRBJ2-2 TRBV6-5 . ASSSDTGELF
TRBJ2-1 TRBV7-7 . ASSLVEGEQF
TRBJ2-7 TRBV11-2 few ASSPLYEQY
TRBJ2-3 TRBV15 . ATSRARLTSGGANDTQY
TRBJ2-7 TRBV15 . ATSREALFSYEQY
TRBJ1-2 TRBV11-2 . ASSPQPGLRDGYT
TRBJ2-3 TRBV5-1 . ASSLEVTDTQY
TRBJ1-5 TRBV19 . ASRGQGNQPQH